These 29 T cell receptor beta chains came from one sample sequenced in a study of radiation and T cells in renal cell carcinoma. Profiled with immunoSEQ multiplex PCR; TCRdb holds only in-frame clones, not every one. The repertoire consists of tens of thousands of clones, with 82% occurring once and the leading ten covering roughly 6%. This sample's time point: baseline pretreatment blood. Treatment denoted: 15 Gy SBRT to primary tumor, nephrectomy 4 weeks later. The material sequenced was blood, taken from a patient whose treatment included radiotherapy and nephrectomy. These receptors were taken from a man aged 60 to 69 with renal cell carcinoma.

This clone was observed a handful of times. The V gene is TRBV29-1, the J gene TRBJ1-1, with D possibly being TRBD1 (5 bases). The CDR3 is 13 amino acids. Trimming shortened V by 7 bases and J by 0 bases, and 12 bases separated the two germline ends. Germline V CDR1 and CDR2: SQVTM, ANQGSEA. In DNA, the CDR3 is TGCAGCGCCCGGACACCATTGAACACTGAAGCTTTCTTT. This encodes CSARTPLNTEAFF.

For the CDR3, the DNA is TGTGCCACCAGCAGAGGGGGGACAGAAACCTACGAGCAGTACTTC. Translation gives CATSRGGTETYEQYF. This chain connects TRBV15 to TRBJ2-7; TRBD1 matches at 7 bases. With V trimmed by 1 base and J by 2 bases, 5 bases remained unmatched. The CDR3 is 15 amino acids. CDR1 and CDR2 (germline): LNHNV, YYDKDF (reference sequence).

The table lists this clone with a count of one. The CDR3 is CASSFGLAETQYF. CDR3 DNA sequence: TGTGCCAGCAGTTTCGGGCTAGCTGAGACCCAGTACTTC. The V and J genes are TRBV27 and TRBJ2-5; possible D gene TRBD2, 5 bases. Germline V gene sequence: CDR1 MNHEY, CDR2 SMNVEV (reference sequence). CDR3 size: 13 residues. V lost 3 bases and J 5 bases, leaving 10 bases between the germline ends.

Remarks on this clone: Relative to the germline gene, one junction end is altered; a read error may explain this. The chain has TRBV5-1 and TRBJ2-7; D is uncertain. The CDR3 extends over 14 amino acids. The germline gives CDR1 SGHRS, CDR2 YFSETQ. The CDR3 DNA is TGCGCCAGCAGCTTGGATGGTAGTCAGTCGACTTGGTTATTC. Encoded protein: CASSLDGSQSTWLF. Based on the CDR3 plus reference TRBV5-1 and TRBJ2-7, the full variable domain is KAGVTQTPRYLIKTRGQQVTLSCSPISGHRSVSWYQQTPGQGLQFLFEYFSETQRNKGNFPGRFSGRQFSNSRSEMNVSTLELGDSALYLCASSLDGSQSTWLFGPGTRLTVT.

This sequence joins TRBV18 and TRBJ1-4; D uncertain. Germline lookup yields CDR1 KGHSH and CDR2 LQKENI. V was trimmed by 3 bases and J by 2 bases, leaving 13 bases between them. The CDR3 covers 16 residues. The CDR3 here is CASSPNPATTNEKLFF. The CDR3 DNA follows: TGTGCCAGCTCACCGAATCCCGCCACCACTAATGAAAAACTGTTTTTT.

The CDR3 region has the DNA TGTGCCAGTAGTACCTTCAACGGACAAGGCGAGCAGTACTTC. This encodes CASSTFNGQGEQYF. The chain couples TRBV19 to TRBJ2-7, with TRBD1 as a possible D gene (5 bases). Germline V lookup: CDR1 LNHDA, CDR2 SQIVND (reference sequence). This CDR3 is 14 amino acids long. V was cut by 4 bases and J by 6 bases, with 16 bases left in between. The complete variable domain, with remaining parts taken from reference TRBV19 and TRBJ2-7, reads DGGITQSPKYLFRKEGQNVTLSCEQNLNHDAMYWYRQDPGQGLRLIYYSQIVNDFQKGDIAEGYSVSREKKESFPLTVTSAQKNPTAFYLCASSTFNGQGEQYFGPGTRLTVT.

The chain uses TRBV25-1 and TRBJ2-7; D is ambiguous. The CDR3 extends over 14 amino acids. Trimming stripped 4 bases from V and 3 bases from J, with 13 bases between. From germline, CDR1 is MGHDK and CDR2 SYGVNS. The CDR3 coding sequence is TGTGCCAGCAGTGCCGTGGGTTTGAACTACGAGCAGTACTTC. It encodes CASSAVGLNYEQYF.

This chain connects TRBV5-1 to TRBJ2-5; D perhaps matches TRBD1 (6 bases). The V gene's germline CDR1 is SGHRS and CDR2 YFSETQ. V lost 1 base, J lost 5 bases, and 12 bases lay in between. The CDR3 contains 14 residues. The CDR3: CASSLQGQGETQYF. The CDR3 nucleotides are TGCGCCAGCAGCTTGCAGGGGCAGGGGGAGACCCAGTACTTC. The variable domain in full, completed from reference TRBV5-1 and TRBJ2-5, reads KAGVTQTPRYLIKTRGQQVTLSCSPISGHRSVSWYQQTPGQGLQFLFEYFSETQRNKGNFPGRFSGRQFSNSRSEMNVSTLELGDSALYLCASSLQGQGETQYFGPGTRLLVL.

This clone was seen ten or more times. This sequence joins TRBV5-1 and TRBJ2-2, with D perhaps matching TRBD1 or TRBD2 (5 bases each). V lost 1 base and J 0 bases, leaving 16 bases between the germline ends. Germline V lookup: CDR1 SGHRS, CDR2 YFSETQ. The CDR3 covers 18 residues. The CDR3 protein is CASSLWGSGNPNTGELFF. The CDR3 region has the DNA TGCGCCAGCAGCTTGTGGGGGAGCGGAAACCCGAACACCGGGGAGCTGTTTTTT.

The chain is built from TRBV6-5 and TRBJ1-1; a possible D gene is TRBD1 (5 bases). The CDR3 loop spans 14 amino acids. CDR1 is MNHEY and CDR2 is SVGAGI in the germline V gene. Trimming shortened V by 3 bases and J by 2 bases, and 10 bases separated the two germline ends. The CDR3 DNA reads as TGTGCCAGCAGTTATCCGGGACGCAACACTGAAGCTTTCTTT. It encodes CASSYPGRNTEAFF.

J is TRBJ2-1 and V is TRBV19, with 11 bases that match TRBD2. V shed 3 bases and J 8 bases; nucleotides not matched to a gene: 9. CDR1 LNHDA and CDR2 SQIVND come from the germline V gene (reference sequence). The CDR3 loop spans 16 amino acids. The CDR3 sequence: CASSILSGRASDEQFF. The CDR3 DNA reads TGTGCCAGTAGTATCCTTAGCGGGAGGGCCTCCGATGAGCAGTTCTTC.

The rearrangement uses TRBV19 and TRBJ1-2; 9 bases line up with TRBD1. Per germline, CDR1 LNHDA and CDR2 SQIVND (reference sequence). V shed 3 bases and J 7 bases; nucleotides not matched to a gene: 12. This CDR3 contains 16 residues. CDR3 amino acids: CASSMTFLGQGAGYTF. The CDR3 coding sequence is TGTGCCAGTAGTATGACGTTCTTGGGACAGGGCGCTGGCTACACCTTC.

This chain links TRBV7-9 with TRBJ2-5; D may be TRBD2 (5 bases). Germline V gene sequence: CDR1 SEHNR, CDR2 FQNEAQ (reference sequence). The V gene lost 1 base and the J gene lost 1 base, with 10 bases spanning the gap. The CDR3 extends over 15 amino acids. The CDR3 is CASSLEEDPQETQYF. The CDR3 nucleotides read TGTGCCAGCAGCTTAGAGGAGGACCCCCAAGAGACCCAGTACTTC.

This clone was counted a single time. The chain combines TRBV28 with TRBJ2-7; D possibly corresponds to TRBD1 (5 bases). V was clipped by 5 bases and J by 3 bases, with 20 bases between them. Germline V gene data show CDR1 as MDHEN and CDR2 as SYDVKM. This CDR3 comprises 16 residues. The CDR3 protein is CASSGNTGALIYEQYF. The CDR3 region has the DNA TGTGCCAGCAGTGGGAATACTGGGGCACTAATCTACGAGCAGTACTTC.

In DNA form, the CDR3 reads TGTGCCAGCAGCTTAGAGGCCGGCGCCTACGAGCAGTACTTC. Translated, it gives CASSLEAGAYEQYF. The rearrangement uses TRBV11-2 and TRBJ2-7; D gene unclear. CDR3 length: 14 residues. Looked up from germline, CDR1 is SGHAT and CDR2 is FQNNGV. Trimming took off 0 bases at V and 2 bases at J, with 8 bases between the two ends.

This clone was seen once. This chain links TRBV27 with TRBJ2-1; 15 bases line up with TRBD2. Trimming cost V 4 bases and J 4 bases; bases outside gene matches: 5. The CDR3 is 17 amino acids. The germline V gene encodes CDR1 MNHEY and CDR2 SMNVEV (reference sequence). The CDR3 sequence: CASSSIGTSGGYNEQFF. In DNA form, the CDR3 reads TGTGCCAGCAGTTCTATCGGGACTAGCGGGGGGTACAATGAGCAGTTCTTC.

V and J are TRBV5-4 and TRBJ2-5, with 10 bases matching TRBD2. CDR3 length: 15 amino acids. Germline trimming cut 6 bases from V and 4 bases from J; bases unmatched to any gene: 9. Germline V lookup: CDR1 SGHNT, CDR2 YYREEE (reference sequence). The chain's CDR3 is CASTLAGAGGETQYF. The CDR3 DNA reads TGTGCCAGCACCCTAGCGGGAGCGGGTGGAGAGACCCAGTACTTC.

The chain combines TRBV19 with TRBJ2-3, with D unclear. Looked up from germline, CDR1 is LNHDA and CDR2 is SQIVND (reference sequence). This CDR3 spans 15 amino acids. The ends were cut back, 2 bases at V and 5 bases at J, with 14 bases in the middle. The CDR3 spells CASSISWARVDTQYF. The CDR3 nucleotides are TGTGCCAGTAGTATAAGTTGGGCACGTGTAGATACGCAGTATTTT. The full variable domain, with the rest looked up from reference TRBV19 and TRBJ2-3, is DGGITQSPKYLFRKEGQNVTLSCEQNLNHDAMYWYRQDPGQGLRLIYYSQIVNDFQKGDIAEGYSVSREKKESFPLTVTSAQKNPTAFYLCASSISWARVDTQYFGPGTRLTVL.

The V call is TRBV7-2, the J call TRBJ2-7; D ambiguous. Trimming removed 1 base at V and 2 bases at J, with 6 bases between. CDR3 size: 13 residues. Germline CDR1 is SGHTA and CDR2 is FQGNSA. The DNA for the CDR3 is TGTGCCAGCAGCTTAGTCGGAACCTACGAGCAGTACTTC. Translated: CASSLVGTYEQYF.

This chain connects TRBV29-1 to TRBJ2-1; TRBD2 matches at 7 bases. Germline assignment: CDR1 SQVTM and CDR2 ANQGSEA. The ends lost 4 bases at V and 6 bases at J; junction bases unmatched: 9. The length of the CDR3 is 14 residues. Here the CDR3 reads CSVGRSGTGNEQFF. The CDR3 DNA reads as TGCAGCGTTGGCAGGAGCGGGACGGGCAATGAGCAGTTCTTC.

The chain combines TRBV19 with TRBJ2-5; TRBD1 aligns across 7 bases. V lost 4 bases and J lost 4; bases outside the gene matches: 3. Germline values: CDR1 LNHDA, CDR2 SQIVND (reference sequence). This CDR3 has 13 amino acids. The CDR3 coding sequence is TGTGCCAGTAGTACCAACAGGGGAGAGACCCAGTACTTC. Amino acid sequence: CASSTNRGETQYF.

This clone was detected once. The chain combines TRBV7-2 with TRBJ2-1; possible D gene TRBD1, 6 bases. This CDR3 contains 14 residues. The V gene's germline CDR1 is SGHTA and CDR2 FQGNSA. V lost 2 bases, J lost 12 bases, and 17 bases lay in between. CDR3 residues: CASSLLLQGWGQFF. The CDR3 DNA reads TGTGCCAGCAGCTTATTGTTGCAGGGGTGGGGGCAGTTCTTC. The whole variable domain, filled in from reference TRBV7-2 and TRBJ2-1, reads GAGVSQSPSNKVTEKGKDVELRCDPISGHTALYWYRQSLGQGLEFLIYFQGNSAPDKSGLPSDRFSAERTGGSVSTLTIQRTQQEDSAVYLCASSLLLQGWGQFFGPGTRLTVL.

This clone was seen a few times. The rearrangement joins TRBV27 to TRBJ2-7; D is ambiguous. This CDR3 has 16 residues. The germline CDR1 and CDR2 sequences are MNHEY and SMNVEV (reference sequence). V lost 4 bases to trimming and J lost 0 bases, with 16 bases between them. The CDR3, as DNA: TGTGCCAGCAGTTCCCCCCAGGCAAAGGCCTCCTACGAGCAGTACTTC. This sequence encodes CASSSPQAKASYEQYF.

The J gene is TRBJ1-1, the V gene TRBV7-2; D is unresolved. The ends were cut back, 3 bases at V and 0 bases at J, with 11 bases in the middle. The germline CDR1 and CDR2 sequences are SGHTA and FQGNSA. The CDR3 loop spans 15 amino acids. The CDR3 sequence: CASSLRTGVNTEAFF. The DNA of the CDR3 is TGTGCCAGCAGCTTGAGGACCGGGGTGAACACTGAAGCTTTCTTT.

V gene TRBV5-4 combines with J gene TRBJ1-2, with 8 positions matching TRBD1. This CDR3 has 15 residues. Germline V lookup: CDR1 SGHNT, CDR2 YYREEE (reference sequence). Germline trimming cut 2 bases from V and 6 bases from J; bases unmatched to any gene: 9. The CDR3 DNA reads TGTGCCAGCAGCTTAGGGACAGGCTTCTATGATGGCTACACCTTC. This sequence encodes CASSLGTGFYDGYTF.

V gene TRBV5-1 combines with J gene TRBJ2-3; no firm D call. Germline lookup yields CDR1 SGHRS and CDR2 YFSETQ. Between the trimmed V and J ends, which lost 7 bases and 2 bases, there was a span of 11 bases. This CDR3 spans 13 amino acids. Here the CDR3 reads CASHGLATDTQYF. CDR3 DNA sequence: TGCGCCAGCCATGGCCTTGCCACAGATACGCAGTATTTT.

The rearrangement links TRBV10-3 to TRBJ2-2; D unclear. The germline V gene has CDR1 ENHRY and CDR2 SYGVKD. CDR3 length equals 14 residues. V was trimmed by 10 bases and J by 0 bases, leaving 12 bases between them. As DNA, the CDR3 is TGTGCCACCAATGGCAAGCCGAACACCGGGGAGCTGTTTTTT. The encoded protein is CATNGKPNTGELFF.

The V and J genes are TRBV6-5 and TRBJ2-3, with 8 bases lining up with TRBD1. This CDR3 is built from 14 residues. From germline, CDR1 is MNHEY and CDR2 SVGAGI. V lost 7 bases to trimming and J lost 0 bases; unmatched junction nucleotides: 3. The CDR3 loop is CASKTGDSTDTQYF. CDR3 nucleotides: TGTGCCAGCAAGACAGGGGACAGCACAGATACGCAGTATTTT.

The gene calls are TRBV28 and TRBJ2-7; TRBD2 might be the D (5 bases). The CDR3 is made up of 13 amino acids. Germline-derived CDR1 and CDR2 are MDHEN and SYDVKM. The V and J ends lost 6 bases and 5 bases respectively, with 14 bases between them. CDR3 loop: CASSLGAGDEQYF. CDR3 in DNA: TGTGCCAGCAGCCTTGGCGCGGGCGACGAGCAGTACTTC.